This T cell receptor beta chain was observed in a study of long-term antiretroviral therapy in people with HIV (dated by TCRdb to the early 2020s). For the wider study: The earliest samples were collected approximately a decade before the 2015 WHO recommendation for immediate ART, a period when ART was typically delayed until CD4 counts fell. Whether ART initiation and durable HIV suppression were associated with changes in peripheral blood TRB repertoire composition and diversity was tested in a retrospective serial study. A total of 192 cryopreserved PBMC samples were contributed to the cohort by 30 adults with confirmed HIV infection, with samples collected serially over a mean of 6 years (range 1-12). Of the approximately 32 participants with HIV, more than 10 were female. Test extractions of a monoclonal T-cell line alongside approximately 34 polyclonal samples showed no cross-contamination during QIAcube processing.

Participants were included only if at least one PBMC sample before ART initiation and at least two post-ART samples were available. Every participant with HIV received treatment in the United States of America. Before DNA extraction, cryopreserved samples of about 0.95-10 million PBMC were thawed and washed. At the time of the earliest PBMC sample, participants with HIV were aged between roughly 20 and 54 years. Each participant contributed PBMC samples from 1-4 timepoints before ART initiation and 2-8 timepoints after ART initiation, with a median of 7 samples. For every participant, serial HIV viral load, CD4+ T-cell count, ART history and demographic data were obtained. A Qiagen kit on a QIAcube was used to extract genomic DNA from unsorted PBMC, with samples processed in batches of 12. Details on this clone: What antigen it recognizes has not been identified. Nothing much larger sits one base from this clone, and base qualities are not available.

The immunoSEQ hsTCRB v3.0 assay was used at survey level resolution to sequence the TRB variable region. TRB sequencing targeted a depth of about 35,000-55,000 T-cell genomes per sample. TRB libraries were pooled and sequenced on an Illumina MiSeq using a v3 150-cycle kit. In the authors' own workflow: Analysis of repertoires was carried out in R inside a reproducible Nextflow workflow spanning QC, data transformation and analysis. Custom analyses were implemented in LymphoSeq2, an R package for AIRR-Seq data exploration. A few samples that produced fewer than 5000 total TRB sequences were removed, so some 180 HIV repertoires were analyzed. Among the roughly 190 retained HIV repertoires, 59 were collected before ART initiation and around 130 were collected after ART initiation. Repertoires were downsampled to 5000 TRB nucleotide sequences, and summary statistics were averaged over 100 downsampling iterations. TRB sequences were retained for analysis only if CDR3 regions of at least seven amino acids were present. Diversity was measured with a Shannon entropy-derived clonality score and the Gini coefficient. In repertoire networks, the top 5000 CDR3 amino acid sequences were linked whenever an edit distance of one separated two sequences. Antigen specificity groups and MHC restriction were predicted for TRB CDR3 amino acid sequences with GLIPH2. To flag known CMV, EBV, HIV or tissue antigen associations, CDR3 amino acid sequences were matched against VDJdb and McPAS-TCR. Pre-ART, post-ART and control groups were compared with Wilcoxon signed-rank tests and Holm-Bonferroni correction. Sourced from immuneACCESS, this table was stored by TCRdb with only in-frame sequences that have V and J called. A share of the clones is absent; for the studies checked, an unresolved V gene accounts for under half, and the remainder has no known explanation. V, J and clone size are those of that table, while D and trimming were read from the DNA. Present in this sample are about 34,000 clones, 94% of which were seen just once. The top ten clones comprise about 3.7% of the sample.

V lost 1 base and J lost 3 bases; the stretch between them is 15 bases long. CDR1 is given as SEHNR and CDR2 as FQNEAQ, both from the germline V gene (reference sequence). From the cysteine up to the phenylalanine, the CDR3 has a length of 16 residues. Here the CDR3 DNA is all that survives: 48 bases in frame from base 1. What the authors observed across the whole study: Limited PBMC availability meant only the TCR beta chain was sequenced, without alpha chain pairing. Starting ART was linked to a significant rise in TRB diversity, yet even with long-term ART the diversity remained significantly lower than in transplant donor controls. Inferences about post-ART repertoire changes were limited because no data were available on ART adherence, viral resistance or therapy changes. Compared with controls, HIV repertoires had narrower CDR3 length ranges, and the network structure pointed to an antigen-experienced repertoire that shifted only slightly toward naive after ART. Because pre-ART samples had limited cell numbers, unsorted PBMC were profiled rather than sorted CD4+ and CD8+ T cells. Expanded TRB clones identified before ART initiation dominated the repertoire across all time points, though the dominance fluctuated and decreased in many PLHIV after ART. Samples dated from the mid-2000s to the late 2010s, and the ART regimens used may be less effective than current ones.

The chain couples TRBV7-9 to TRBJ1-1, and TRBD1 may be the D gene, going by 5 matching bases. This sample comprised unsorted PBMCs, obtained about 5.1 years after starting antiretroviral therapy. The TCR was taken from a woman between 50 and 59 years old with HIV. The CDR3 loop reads CASSLDEELGDTEAFF. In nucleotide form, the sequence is TGTGCCAGCAGCTTAGATGAGGAATTAGGGGACACTGAAGCTTTCTTT.